The TCR beta chain under discussion was sequenced for a study of beta chain features in type 1 diabetes. Study outcomes and limitations: All four CD4+ subsets from Type 1 diabetes patients carried moderately but significantly shorter TCRB CDR3s.

This CDR3 region has 13 residues. CDR1 and CDR2 (germline): SQVTM, ANQGSEA. After removal of 7 bases from V and 2 bases from J, the junction contained 7 bases not matched to a gene. On this clone: Antigen: not known. A single base is all that separates this from a far larger clone, so a read error is likely.

The entirety of the isolated RNA underwent reverse transcription, so expressed TCRB transcripts were sequenced. TCRdb keeps only in-frame clones here, not all; method: immunoSEQ multiplex PCR. Counted here are 200,000 to 250,000 clones, approximately 10% occurring once; the ten biggest clones make up 1% to 1.5%. Specimen: central memory CD4+ T cells from blood. V is TRBV29-1 and J is TRBJ2-7; 8 bases agree with TRBD2. The clonotype was recovered from a young man in good health. The CDR3 loop reads CSGISGGTYEQYF. The CDR3, as DNA: TGCAGCGGAATCAGCGGGGGTACCTACGAGCAGTACTTC.